Following are 4 T cell receptor beta chains from one sample sequenced in a study of blood T cell repertoires in COVID-19. TCRdb's table, derived via immunoSEQ multiplex PCR, lists solely in-frame clones and lacks some. The table lists just over 300,000 clones, 85% to 90% of them singletons. Sequencing input: PBMCs or T cells enriched from blood (not recorded which). Every receptor here comes from a man aged 25-45 years who had recovered from COVID-19.

The chain couples TRBV6-5 to TRBJ1-1, with TRBD1 as a possible D gene (5 bases). This CDR3 spans 13 amino acids. Germline V CDR1 and CDR2: MNHEY, SVGAGI. V shed 7 bases and J shed 4 bases, with 13 bases lying between them. CDR3 bases: TGTGCCAGCAAGGAGGGAAGGGGCACTGAAGCTTTCTTT. Translation gives CASKEGRGTEAFF.

CDR3 sequence (DNA): TGCGCCAGCAGCAATGGACAGGGGGCTACCGGGGAGCTGTTTTTT. Translating gives CASSNGQGATGELFF. The chain is built from TRBV5-1 and TRBJ2-2; 11 nucleotides match TRBD1. CDR1 and CDR2 from the germline V gene are SGHRS and YFSETQ. The CDR3 covers 15 residues. Trimming cost V 4 bases and J 5 bases; bases outside gene matches: 4.

The rearrangement links TRBV6-5 to TRBJ2-7; 10 bases map to TRBD2. The CDR3 length is 15 residues. CDR1 and CDR2 from the germline V gene are MNHEY and SVGAGI. The junction had 5 bases not matched to a gene; V was cut back by 6 bases and J by 0 bases. The DNA for the CDR3 is TGTGCCAGCAGCCCCACTAGCGGGACCTCCTACGAGCAGTACTTC. Amino acids: CASSPTSGTSYEQYF.

This rearrangement joins TRBV10-1 to TRBJ2-1, with 7 positions matching TRBD1. Germline assignment: CDR1 WNHNN and CDR2 SYGVQD (reference sequence). Trimming removed 1 base from V and 4 bases from J; junction bases left unmatched: 7. The length of the CDR3 is 16 residues. The chain's CDR3 is CASSEYRDRPYNEQFF. CDR3 DNA: TGCGCCAGCAGTGAGTACCGGGACAGACCGTACAATGAGCAGTTCTTC.